The rows below give T cell receptor beta chains drawn from one sample of a study of blood T cell repertoires in COVID-19. Repertoires were generated with immunoSEQ multiplex PCR, while TCRdb's copy carries only in-frame clones and drops some. Here the sample spans approximately 440,000 clones, roughly 88% being singletons. Sample: PBMCs or T cells enriched from blood (not recorded which). The origin of the receptors is a young man who had recovered from COVID-19. Each CDR3 is given with its conserved first and last residue. Fields, in order: V gene, J gene, CDR3 protein.

TRBV2	TRBJ1-6	CASRDRSLNSPLHF
TRBV3-1/TRBV3-2	TRBJ1-2	CASSQGVTGLGGYTF
TRBV30	TRBJ1-2	CAWGLGGGYTF
TRBV5-6	TRBJ2-5	CASSLGRGRETQYF
TRBV11-2	TRBJ2-3	CASSSGRLAGRTDTQYF
TRBV4-1	TRBJ1-6	CASSQFDYSRFSSYNSPLHF
TRBV6-5	TRBJ1-1	CASSSIEVGSEAFF
TRBV5-1	TRBJ2-6	CASSLGGPTGANVLTF
TRBV5-5	TRBJ2-5	CASSLVGQGGETQYF
TRBV5-4	TRBJ2-1	CASSPGGVAGDNEQFF
TRBV5-4	TRBJ1-2	CASRPPGENYGYTF
TRBV6-5	TRBJ1-1	CASSYTRGTEAFF
TRBV6-5	TRBJ1-3	CASSPTGLSGNTIYF
TRBV19	TRBJ1-4	CASSLTSVGGNEKLFF
TRBV7-3	TRBJ2-3	CASSSGGLSTDTQYF
TRBV27	TRBJ1-5	CASHSGGNWNQPQHF